This entry describes one T cell receptor beta chain. Methods used by the authors: The assay estimated nucleated cells by amplifying reference gene primers. Measured with immunoSEQ multiplex PCR; TCRdb has only the in-frame clones, and not every one. The DNA was the basis for D and trimming; V, J and clone size are from that table. The repertoire holds over 200,000 clones, about 85% seen once, with around 18% in the top ten. This sample is part of a study of blood T cell repertoires in COVID-19. Study-wide background: Whether acute or convalescent, the COVID-19 samples came from the United States, Italy and Spain.

This sequence originates from an elderly woman with active or convalescent COVID-19. The sample consisted of peripheral blood.

In DNA form, the CDR3 reads TGCAGCGTCACAACCTACACTGAAGCTTTCTTT. This sequence encodes CSVTTYTEAFF. V usage is TRBV29-1 and J usage is TRBJ1-1, with D uncertain. Germline V gene sequence: CDR1 SQVTM, CDR2 ANQGSEA. V shed 6 bases and J shed 3 bases, with 8 bases lying between them. The CDR3 extends over 11 amino acids.